The 30 T cell receptor beta chains below come from one sample, sequenced in a study of blood T cell repertoires in COVID-19. Using immunoSEQ multiplex PCR, the repertoire was profiled, and TCRdb retains in-frame clones only, with some absent. The sample records about 180,000 clones, approximately 80% being singletons. The sample comprised peripheral blood. Source of these receptors: a human donor in a cohort sampled during active COVID-19.

Here the CDR3 DNA reads TGTGCCAGCAGTTTATCTGCAGGGCGGGGGACTGAAGCTTTCTTT. Translated, it gives CASSLSAGRGTEAFF. The chain couples TRBV27 to TRBJ1-1, with D possibly being TRBD1 (5 bases). Germline lookup yields CDR1 MNHEY and CDR2 SMNVEV (reference sequence). V was shortened by 0 bases and J by 5 bases, with 13 bases between the two germline ends. This CDR3 has 15 residues.

V usage is TRBV19 and J usage is TRBJ1-6; possibly TRBD1 for D (6 bases). Germline lookup yields CDR1 LNHDA and CDR2 SQIVND (reference sequence). This CDR3 comprises 15 residues. Trimming stripped 5 bases from V and 0 bases from J, with 8 bases between. CDR3 in DNA: TGTGCCAGTAGTGACAGGAGCTCCTATAATTCACCCCTCCACTTT. Translation: CASSDRSSYNSPLHF.

This chain links TRBV3-1 (or the pseudogene TRBV3-2) with TRBJ1-1; D is unclear. CDR3 length: 16 residues. Germline CDR1 LGHDT, CDR2 YNNKEL (reference sequence). V was clipped by 1 base and J by 3 bases, with 15 bases between them. The CDR3 sequence is CASSQVTSGRDTEAFF. CDR3 DNA: TGTGCCAGCAGCCAAGTCACGTCGGGTCGGGACACTGAAGCTTTCTTT.

The CDR3, as DNA: TGTGCCAGCAGCCATAGGAGATCACCTGCAGACTCTGGGGCCAACGTCCTGACTTTC. This translates into CASSHRRSPADSGANVLTF. This chain uses TRBV3-1 (or the pseudogene TRBV3-2) with TRBJ2-6, with D uncertain. Trimming cost V 3 bases and J 0 bases, with 18 bases left between them. The CDR3 runs 19 residues. CDR1 LGHDT and CDR2 YNNKEL come from the germline V gene (reference sequence).

This clone was picked up one time. This chain uses TRBV7-8 with TRBJ1-2; 10 bases fit TRBD1. This CDR3 region has 14 residues. After removal of 3 bases from V and 4 bases from J, the junction contained 2 bases not matched to a gene. Per the germline V gene, CDR1 is SGHVS and CDR2 is FQNEAQ. The CDR3 is CASSFRTGGYGYTF. Here the CDR3 DNA reads TGTGCCAGCAGCTTTCGGACAGGGGGCTATGGCTACACCTTC.

Note on this clone: At one boundary the junction diverges from the germline segment, which might be a read error. The V gene is TRBV7-7, the J gene TRBJ2-5; 13 nucleotides line up with TRBD2. The CDR3 runs to 19 residues. Germline V lookup: CDR1 SSHAT, CDR2 FNYEAQ (reference sequence). The CDR3 DNA follows: TGTGCTAGCAGCGACGGACTAGCGGGAGCTTACGGGATCCAAGAGACCCAGTACTTC. This gives the protein CASSDGLAGAYGIQETQYF.

The rearrangement links TRBV28 to TRBJ2-7, with TRBD2 as a possible D gene (5 bases). Germline V gene lookup returns CDR1 MDHEN and CDR2 SYDVKM. The CDR3 sequence is 16 residues long. The germline V and J ends were trimmed by 8 bases and 0 bases, with 20 bases remaining between them. As DNA, the CDR3 is TGTGCCAGCCACCGGGGAACCCAACGTTACTCCTACGAGCAGTACTTC. Its translation is CASHRGTQRYSYEQYF.

V and J are TRBV7-9 and TRBJ1-1, with 10 bases matching TRBD1. Germline V gene data show CDR1 as SEHNR and CDR2 as FQNEAQ (reference sequence). With 5 bases clipped from V and 4 bases from J, the junction kept 7 bases outside the gene matches. This CDR3 has 15 residues. The CDR3 reads CASSPSGTGATEAFF. The CDR3 coding sequence is TGTGCCAGCAGCCCCTCCGGGACAGGGGCCACTGAAGCTTTCTTT.

The chain is built from TRBV5-1 and TRBJ2-5; a possible D gene is TRBD2 (6 bases). Per the germline V gene, CDR1 is SGHRS and CDR2 is YFSETQ. Trimming took off 0 bases at V and 5 bases at J, with 23 bases between the two ends. The CDR3 consists of 18 residues. CDR3 in DNA: TGCGCCAGCAGCTTGGCGGCCAGCGGAGGAGGGTCGTGGGAGACCCAGTACTTC. Protein: CASSLAASGGGSWETQYF.

The V call is TRBV9, the J call TRBJ2-7; 9 nucleotides line up with TRBD1. V was clipped by 4 bases and J by 3 bases; unmatched bases: 8. There are 15 residues in the CDR3. The germline V gene has CDR1 SGDLS and CDR2 YYNGEE. The CDR3 sequence is CASSSKNRGLYEQYF. The CDR3 region has the DNA TGTGCCAGCAGCTCAAAAAACAGGGGGCTCTACGAGCAGTACTTC.

This rearrangement joins TRBV9 to TRBJ2-3; 13 nucleotides match TRBD2. CDR3 length equals 19 residues. The V gene's germline CDR1 is SGDLS and CDR2 YYNGEE. J gave up 7 bases and V 0 bases, and 14 bases lay outside the gene matches. DNA for the CDR3: TGTGCCAGCAGCGTAGTCCCTTTTGGACTAGCGGGGGCGAGGCATACGCAGTATTTT. Protein product: CASSVVPFGLAGARHTQYF.

V is TRBV5-5 and J is TRBJ2-5; 9 nucleotides align to TRBD1. The CDR3 extends over 15 amino acids. The ends lost 4 bases at V and 4 bases at J; junction bases unmatched: 8. In germline, CDR1 is SGHKS, CDR2 YYEKEE (reference sequence). CDR3 bases: TGTGCCAGCAGCCCGATAACAGGGGGCAGAGAGACCCAGTACTTC. It is translated as CASSPITGGRETQYF. The full variable domain, rest sourced from reference TRBV5-5 and TRBJ2-5, is DAGVTQSPTHLIKTRGQQVTLRCSPISGHKSVSWYQQVLGQGPQFIFQYYEKEERGRGNFPDRFSARQFPNYSSELNVNALLLGDSALYLCASSPITGGRETQYFGPGTRLLVL.

This rearrangement joins TRBV5-6 to TRBJ1-5, with 7 bases identical to TRBD1. There are 15 residues in the CDR3. Germline V CDR1 and CDR2: SGHDT, YYEEEE. V lost 0 bases to trimming and J lost 9 bases; unmatched junction nucleotides: 9. CDR3 loop: CASSLGQGPRRPQHF. In nucleotides, the CDR3 is TGTGCCAGCAGCTTGGGACAGGGACCACGGAGGCCCCAGCATTTT.

Details on this clone: Other DNA sequences of this sample code for an identical CDR3. The chain carries TRBV7-9 and TRBJ1-1; TRBD1 might be the D (6 bases). Germline CDR1 is SEHNR and CDR2 is FQNEAQ (reference sequence). This CDR3 region has 14 residues. V dropped 2 bases and J dropped 5 bases, with 12 bases sitting between them. DNA of the CDR3: TGTGCCAGCAGCTTACAACAGGGTAATACTGAAGCTTTCTTT. Translation gives CASSLQQGNTEAFF.

The chain's CDR3 is CASTSSGLPYEQYF. CDR3 in DNA: TGTGCCAGCACCTCATCGGGACTACCCTACGAGCAGTACTTC. The genes are TRBV27 and TRBJ2-7, with 7 bases fitting TRBD2. The V gene's germline CDR1 is MNHEY and CDR2 SMNVEV (reference sequence). The CDR3 has 14 residues. V lost 7 bases and J lost 2; bases outside the gene matches: 8.

The V gene is TRBV6-1, the J gene TRBJ2-7; TRBD1 might be the D (6 bases). The CDR3 is 15 residues long. Trimming took off 2 bases at V and 2 bases at J, with 13 bases between the two ends. The germline V gene encodes CDR1 MNHNS and CDR2 SASEGT. In DNA, the CDR3 is TGTGCCAGCAGTGAAAGGGGGACCGGGGCCTACGAGCAGTACTTC. Translating gives CASSERGTGAYEQYF.

CDR3 in DNA: TGCACCAGCAGCCAAGATCGCCGGACTAGCGGGGTCTACAATGAGCAGTTCTTC. This sequence encodes CTSSQDRRTSGVYNEQFF. This chain joins TRBV1 and TRBJ2-1; the table's D call of TRBD2 was not tested on the DNA. TRBV1 is annotated as a pseudogene. CDR3 length equals 18 residues.

This chain connects TRBV5-1 to TRBJ1-3, with 8 bases aligning to TRBD1. CDR3 length: 13 residues. Germline loops: CDR1 SGHRS, CDR2 YFSETQ. V lost 4 bases to trimming and J lost 9 bases; unmatched junction nucleotides: 6. CDR3 loop: CASSRTGFGTIYF. CDR3 DNA: TGCGCCAGCAGCAGGACAGGGTTTGGCACCATATATTTT.

The rearrangement uses TRBV19 and TRBJ2-3; D is perhaps TRBD2 (5 bases). The CDR3 is made up of 15 amino acids. Trimming left V 5 bases short and J 2 bases short, with 14 bases between. CDR1 and CDR2 (germline): LNHDA, SQIVND (reference sequence). The chain's CDR3 is CASSVWRRNTDTQYF. CDR3 DNA sequence: TGTGCCAGTAGTGTGTGGCGGAGGAACACAGATACGCAGTATTTT.

This clone was seen only a few times. The V gene is TRBV4-1, the J gene TRBJ1-1; no clear D gene. The germline V gene encodes CDR1 MGHRA and CDR2 YSYEKL. V was pared by 0 bases and J by 10 bases, with 21 bases between. There are 16 residues in the CDR3. CDR3: CASSQDGVTSKYGAFF. CDR3 nucleotides: TGCGCCAGCAGCCAAGATGGTGTGACATCGAAATATGGAGCTTTCTTT.

The chain combines TRBV2 with TRBJ2-5; possibly TRBD1 for D (5 bases). CDR1 and CDR2 from the germline V gene are SNHLY and FYNNEI. Between the trimmed V and J ends, which lost 10 bases and 4 bases, there was a span of 16 bases. This CDR3 region has 13 residues. The CDR3 region is CATLPRDLETQYF. As DNA, the CDR3 is TGTGCCACCCTACCCAGGGATTTAGAGACCCAGTACTTC. The variable domain in full, completed from reference TRBV2 and TRBJ2-5, reads EPEVTQTPSHQVTQMGQEVILRCVPISNHLYFYWYRQILGQKVEFLVSFYNNEISEKSEIFDDQFSVERPDGSNFTLKIRSTKLEDSAMYFCATLPRDLETQYFGPGTRLLVL.

This chain joins TRBV6-5 and TRBJ2-7, with 7 bases identical to TRBD1. This CDR3 has 12 residues. Trimming removed 6 bases from V and 8 bases from J; junction bases left unmatched: 7. CDR1 is MNHEY, CDR2 SVGAGI, per germline. Written as DNA, the CDR3 is TGTGCCAGCAGCCCACAGGGGAAGAAGCAGTACTTC. This codes for CASSPQGKKQYF.

This sequence joins TRBV7-3 and TRBJ2-7, with D maybe TRBD1 (7 bases). This CDR3 contains 14 residues. Germline loops: CDR1 SGHTA, CDR2 FQGTGA. The V gene lost 2 bases and the J gene lost 7 bases, with 15 bases spanning the gap. The CDR3 bases are TGTGCCAGCAGCTTACAGGGGGAGGTGGGGGAGCAGTACTTC. Translating it yields CASSLQGEVGEQYF.

The genes are TRBV28 and TRBJ2-7; the D is unclear. V lost 2 bases, J lost 1 base, and 9 bases lay in between. The CDR3 sequence is 14 residues long. CDR1 and CDR2 from the germline V gene are MDHEN and SYDVKM. CDR3 residues: CASSLGQTSYEQYF. CDR3 bases: TGTGCCAGCAGTTTAGGTCAGACATCCTACGAGCAGTACTTC.

The chain joins TRBV24-1 to TRBJ2-1; possibly TRBD1 for D (7 bases). The germline V gene encodes CDR1 KGHDR and CDR2 SFDVKD. This CDR3 comprises 15 residues. Trimming pared 5 bases from V and 3 bases from J, leaving 13 bases between. Here the CDR3 reads CATSGSGDSYNEQFF. CDR3 DNA: TGTGCCACCAGTGGGTCGGGGGACAGCTACAATGAGCAGTTCTTC.

This chain joins TRBV6-2 or TRBV6-3 and TRBJ2-5; perhaps TRBD1 as D (6 bases). The CDR3 extends over 15 amino acids. CDR1 MNHEY and CDR2 SVGEGT come from the germline V gene. V lost 0 bases to trimming and J lost 5 bases, with 13 bases between them. The CDR3 here is CASSYSTGGGETQYF. CDR3 DNA sequence: TGTGCCAGCAGTTACTCGACAGGTGGGGGCGAGACCCAGTACTTC.

The J gene is TRBJ2-3, the V gene TRBV25-1; 10 nucleotides agree with TRBD2. Germline V lookup: CDR1 MGHDK, CDR2 SYGVNS. The CDR3 covers 14 residues. V lost 5 bases and J lost 2; bases outside the gene matches: 1. The CDR3 nucleotides are TGTGCCAGCAGTCTAGCGGGAGCCACAGATACGCAGTATTTT. This gives the protein CASSLAGATDTQYF.

CDR3 loop: CASSPRTGDEQYF. The CDR3, as DNA: TGCGCCAGCAGCCCGCGGACAGGGGACGAGCAGTACTTC. The chain carries TRBV4-3 and TRBJ2-7; 9 positions agree with TRBD1. After removal of 4 bases from V and 5 bases from J, the junction contained 3 bases not matched to a gene. From germline, CDR1 is LGHNA and CDR2 YSLEER. This CDR3 has 13 amino acids.

The chain combines TRBV23-1 with TRBJ2-3; D might be TRBD2 (6 bases). TRBV23-1 counts as an open reading frame of uncertain function. Trimming removed 7 bases from V and 0 bases from J, with 29 bases in between. The CDR3 contains 20 residues. As DNA, the CDR3 is TGCGCCAGCACCCCTTGGGACGGACGAGGAGGGGTTCCTAGCACAGATACGCAGTATTTT. It specifies CASTPWDGRGGVPSTDTQYF.

V is TRBV4-1 and J is TRBJ1-5; 8 bases fit TRBD1. The CDR3 totals 18 residues. CDR1 and CDR2 from the germline V gene are MGHRA and YSYEKL. The V gene end was trimmed by 0 bases and the J gene end by 2 bases; junction bases not matched to a gene: 9. This CDR3 is CASSQDRSSTGGNQPQHF. The CDR3 region has the DNA TGCGCCAGCAGCCAAGATCGATCATCGACAGGGGGCAATCAGCCCCAGCATTTT.